A single sample gave rise to the 20 T cell receptor beta chains below, sequenced in a study of cytomegalovirus exposure and HLA in healthy donors. This PCR relied on a set of 60 Vbeta primers and 13 Jbeta primers. TCRdb's table, derived via immunoSEQ multiplex PCR, lists solely in-frame clones and lacks some. The sample consists of about 140,000 clones, around 86% of them appearing once. The sequenced sample was PBMCs. These receptors were collected from a female donor in good health and CMV-seronegative.

This chain connects TRBV5-1 to TRBJ2-5; TRBD1 matches 7 bases. The CDR3 loop spans 13 amino acids. The germline gives CDR1 SGHRS, CDR2 YFSETQ. Unmatched junction bases numbered 3, after V lost 6 bases and J lost 1 base. The CDR3 here is CASNGQVQETQYF. The CDR3 region has the DNA TGCGCCAGCAACGGACAGGTCCAAGAGACCCAGTACTTC.

The gene calls are TRBV6-1 and TRBJ1-2; no definite D call. This CDR3 is built from 14 residues. CDR1 MNHNS and CDR2 SASEGT come from the germline V gene. Between the trimmed V and J ends, which lost 4 bases and 0 bases, there was a span of 9 bases. DNA for the CDR3: TGTGCCAGCAGTGGACAAATCTCTAACTATGGCTACACCTTC. Its translation: CASSGQISNYGYTF.

The chain has TRBV28 and TRBJ2-7, with TRBD2 matching over 9 bases. Germline V gene sequence: CDR1 MDHEN, CDR2 SYDVKM. The CDR3 runs to 15 residues. Trimming at V came to 2 bases and at J to 7 bases, leaving 9 bases not matched to a gene. The CDR3 is CASSLRRRLAGEQYF. CDR3 in DNA: TGTGCCAGCAGTTTAAGGCGAAGGCTAGCGGGGGAGCAGTACTTC.

This clone was found once. The rearrangement links TRBV7-9 to TRBJ2-5; 9 nucleotides agree with TRBD2. The V gene end was trimmed by 3 bases and the J gene end by 5 bases; junction bases not matched to a gene: 10. From germline, CDR1 is SEHNR and CDR2 FQNEAQ (reference sequence). The length of the CDR3 is 16 residues. The chain's CDR3 is CASSFPSGTPGETQYF. CDR3 nucleotide sequence: TGTGCCAGCAGCTTTCCTAGCGGGACCCCTGGCGAGACCCAGTACTTC.

This chain links TRBV6-5 with TRBJ2-5, with TRBD2 identical over 7 bases. The junction had 12 bases not matched to a gene; V was cut back by 3 bases and J by 5 bases. Germline CDR1 MNHEY, CDR2 SVGAGI. CDR3 length: 16 residues. In DNA form, the CDR3 reads TGTGCCAGCAGTTATCTGCCTATGCGGGAGCGGGAGACCCAGTACTTC. This translates into CASSYLPMRERETQYF.

This chain connects TRBV29-1 to TRBJ2-3; possible D gene TRBD1, 6 bases. V dropped 6 bases and J dropped 0 bases, with 13 bases sitting between them. CDR1 and CDR2 from the germline V gene are SQVTM and ANQGSEA. CDR3 length equals 14 residues. CDR3: CSVHTGSSTDTQYF. The CDR3 DNA is TGCAGCGTCCACACAGGGTCTAGCACAGATACGCAGTATTTT.

This sequence joins TRBV27 and TRBJ2-1; TRBD2 agrees at 9 bases. CDR3 length: 13 amino acids. Per germline, CDR1 MNHEY and CDR2 SMNVEV (reference sequence). The ends lost 7 bases at V and 6 bases at J; junction bases unmatched: 4. The DNA for the CDR3 is TGTGCCAGCACCGAACTAGCGGGCAATGAGCAGTTCTTC. Translated, it gives CASTELAGNEQFF.

This chain links TRBV6-4 with TRBJ1-1; D is uncertain. V lost 7 bases and J 0 bases, leaving 18 bases between the germline ends. Germline V CDR1 and CDR2: MRHNA, SNTAGT. This CDR3 has 16 amino acids. CDR3 region: CASNLEGNRMNTEAFF. The CDR3 nucleotides read TGTGCCAGCAATTTGGAGGGTAATCGTATGAACACTGAAGCTTTCTTT.

The chain is built from TRBV6-1 and TRBJ1-1; 8 bases are a match to TRBD1. Unmatched junction bases numbered 9, after V lost 3 bases and J lost 0 bases. This CDR3 spans 17 amino acids. Germline values: CDR1 MNHNS, CDR2 SASEGT. In DNA form, the CDR3 reads TGTGCCAGCAGTGACGGACAGGGTTACCTCATGAACACTGAAGCTTTCTTT. It is translated as CASSDGQGYLMNTEAFF.

The table lists this clone with a few counts. The chain employs TRBV6-1 and TRBJ2-1; TRBD2 agrees at 7 bases. Germline V lookup: CDR1 MNHNS, CDR2 SASEGT. J gave up 3 bases and V 2 bases, and 4 bases lay outside the gene matches. The CDR3 covers 15 residues. In DNA, the CDR3 is TGTGCCAGCAGTGAAAAGCGGGATCACTACAATGAGCAGTTCTTC. Translated, it gives CASSEKRDHYNEQFF.

The chain carries TRBV30 and TRBJ2-7; D gene ambiguous. Germline lookup yields CDR1 GTSNPN and CDR2 SVGIG (reference sequence). The CDR3 is made up of 12 amino acids. The germline V and J ends were trimmed by 0 bases and 3 bases, with 6 bases remaining between them. The CDR3 loop reads CAWSVPGYEQYF. CDR3 DNA: TGTGCCTGGAGTGTACCGGGCTACGAGCAGTACTTC.

V is TRBV29-1 and J is TRBJ2-7; the D gene is possibly TRBD2 (5 bases). There are 13 residues in the CDR3. CDR1 SQVTM and CDR2 ANQGSEA come from the germline V gene. Trimming pared 5 bases from V and 4 bases from J, leaving 15 bases between. CDR3 sequence reads: CSVTLNGEYEQYF. The CDR3 DNA sequence: TGCAGCGTTACTCTCAATGGGGAGTACGAGCAGTACTTC.

CDR3 region: CASSVGLAGEYYNEQFF. CDR3 in DNA: TGTGCCAGCAGCGTTGGATTAGCGGGAGAATACTACAATGAGCAGTTCTTC. The genes are TRBV9 and TRBJ2-1, with 9 bases fitting TRBD2. The CDR3 has 17 amino acids. With 2 bases clipped from V and 3 bases from J, the junction kept 9 bases outside the gene matches. The germline gives CDR1 SGDLS, CDR2 YYNGEE.

This clone was counted only a few times. This chain connects TRBV5-1 to TRBJ2-2; 13 nucleotides align to TRBD2. The germline CDR1 and CDR2 sequences are SGHRS and YFSETQ. CDR3 size: 17 residues. V lost 3 bases to trimming and J lost 5 bases; unmatched junction nucleotides: 7. DNA for the CDR3: TGCGCCAGCAGCTCTCGACTAGCGGGGGGAGGTACCGGGGAGCTGTTTTTT. It translates to CASSSRLAGGGTGELFF.

This clone has just one count. The CDR3 loop is CASSQADRVTYGYTF. CDR3 nucleotide sequence: TGCGCCAGCAGCCAAGCGGACAGGGTTACCTATGGCTACACCTTC. V and J are TRBV5-1 and TRBJ1-2, with 8 bases aligning to TRBD1. Germline lookup yields CDR1 SGHRS and CDR2 YFSETQ. This CDR3 has 15 residues. The V and J ends lost 4 bases and 4 bases, in that order; junction bases with no gene match: 9. The entire variable domain, with the rest obtained from reference TRBV5-1 and TRBJ1-2, is as follows: KAGVTQTPRYLIKTRGQQVTLSCSPISGHRSVSWYQQTPGQGLQFLFEYFSETQRNKGNFPGRFSGRQFSNSRSEMNVSTLELGDSALYLCASSQADRVTYGYTFGSGTRLTVV.

V is TRBV6-1 and J is TRBJ1-4, with 8 bases that match TRBD1. This CDR3 has 13 residues. The ends lost 10 bases at V and 8 bases at J; junction bases unmatched: 9. Germline CDR1 MNHNS, CDR2 SASEGT. In DNA form, the CDR3 reads TGTGCCACCAGGATGGACAGGGCCGAAAAACTGTTTTTT. Translating it yields CATRMDRAEKLFF.

The chain employs TRBV6-1 and TRBJ1-5; no clear D gene. The CDR3 has 13 amino acids. Germline assignment: CDR1 MNHNS and CDR2 SASEGT. Trimming cost V 4 bases and J 5 bases, with 9 bases left between them. CDR3 in DNA: TGTGCCAGCAGTGCAACGCGGGATCAGCCCCAGCATTTT. Encoded protein: CASSATRDQPQHF.

The chain has TRBV27 and TRBJ1-1, with a tentative D call TRBD1 (6 bases). Germline V gene lookup returns CDR1 MNHEY and CDR2 SMNVEV (reference sequence). This CDR3 region has 13 residues. Trimming stripped 6 bases from V and 1 base from J, with 9 bases between. The CDR3 nucleotides are TGTGCCAGCAGCGCGACAGGGAACACTGAAGCTTTCTTT. Translating gives CASSATGNTEAFF.

With respect to this clone: At one end, the junction sequence differs from germline, possibly due to a read error. V is TRBV7-7 and J is TRBJ2-7; 8 bases map to TRBD2. The germline CDR1 and CDR2 sequences are SSHAT and FNYEAQ (reference sequence). The CDR3 is made up of 15 amino acids. CDR3 DNA sequence: TGTGCTAGCAGCTTAGGTAGCGGGGAGTCCTACGAGCAGTACTTC. Protein: CASSLGSGESYEQYF.

The chain joins TRBV14 to TRBJ2-5; D is undetermined. Germline loops: CDR1 SGHDN, CDR2 FVKESK. Trimming removed 0 bases at V and 5 bases at J, with 7 bases between. The CDR3 contains 13 residues. CDR3 loop: CASSQDYRETQYF. CDR3 in DNA: TGTGCCAGCAGCCAAGATTACCGGGAGACCCAGTACTTC.